The T cell receptor beta chain described here comes from a study of cytomegalovirus exposure and HLA in healthy donors (dated by TCRdb to the late 2010s). For the study in its entirety: An earlier analysis of some 550 of the donors reported 250 to 350 Gb of sequence data and some 120 million unique TCR beta sequences from about 180 million T cells. An early release covering more than 500 HLA-typed donors comprised 250 to 350 gigabases of sequencing data and around 85 million unique TCR sequences. The genetic ancestry cluster associated with self-reported Caucasian donors included 65% to 90% of the 350 to 500 genotyped donors. The study aimed to test whether signatures of past pathogen exposure could be identified by cataloging public T cell receptors. Using immunosequencing, the study profiled T cell repertoires from about 620 subjects and related those repertoires to cytomegalovirus serostatus. Besides the first cohort of 666 subjects, a separate validation cohort made up of roughly 130 different subjects was used. To predict cytomegalovirus infection status, the study brought together high-throughput TCR immunosequencing, statistical association of individual TCRs with disease status, and machine learning. A later analysis re-analyzed previously published TCR beta repertoires from about 730 donors and added high-resolution HLA genotyping to study TCR occurrence patterns. The later analysis used no new phenotypic data to find candidate immune exposures, relying instead on TCR beta sequences and their occurrence across donors. An earlier analysis of 450 to 750 of the donors used high-throughput TCR beta sequencing to judge whether each TCR beta V gene segment behaved as functional or pseudogenic. Alongside the repertoire data, information on donor age, sex, ethnicity and CMV serostatus was compiled. A later genetic analysis used genome-wide SNP genotypes for about 60% of the 666 donors, treating that subset as a discovery cohort. All discovery cohort repertoires had been generated using a single sequencing platform. Class I and class II HLA loci were covered by the typing at four-digit resolution. Typing coverage differed by locus: A, B, C, DRB1 and DQB1 were typed in roughly 620-630 donors, DQA1 in 522, DPA1 in approximately 610, and DPB1 in 450 to 490. Because of strong linkage in the cohort, roughly five DR-DQ haplotypes were treated as single units for association and clustering. Among 350 to 400 genotyped donors of the cohort, an average of 235,054 unique TCR beta nucleotide sequences were sequenced per donor, about a sixth of them non-productive. Study-wide conclusions, independent of this receptor: The earlier analysis of 450 to 700 of the donors excluded 15 to 20 rarely observed V segments, including chromosome 9 orphons, because counts were too low. Presence/absence analyses assumed roughly uniform sequencing depth across donors, an assumption that may not hold. A later analysis found that HLA-associated TCR beta chains were more clonally expanded and had lower generation probabilities than equally common non-associated chains. A group of highly shared sequence variants was considered likely to be a technical artifact of the sequencing pipeline. A total of 164 TCR beta chains were listed by the study as associated with cytomegalovirus. Because some donors lacked HLA typing at each locus, the association tests relied only on the typed subset. This cohort had only TCR beta chains sequenced, and the lack of alpha or paired-chain data limited which features could be detected. The classifier was reported to diagnose cytomegalovirus status with high specificity and sensitivity in both the original cohort and the validation cohort. Correlated functional status among segregating V segments might be attributable to linkage disequilibrium, but an unknown experimental factor could not be ruled out. Some IMGT-functional V segments, including TRBV6-2 and TRBV6-3, could not be distinguished by the 87-base-pair reads and were therefore excluded. In a later analysis, most CMV-associated TCR beta chains were found to appear HLA-restricted, with HLA associations seemingly driven largely by CMV exposure. Strong co-occurrence of HLA alleles, especially DR and DQ, made assigning TCR associations to individual alleles difficult. A further reported finding was that TCR beta sequences accurately predicted the HLA-A and HLA-B alleles for most subjects in the first cohort. A later analysis associated 16,951 TCR beta sequences with specific HLA alleles at a false discovery rate of 0.05. The authors suggested that the approach could potentially be generalized to other disease states and immunological phenotypes. Compared with the 666-donor mean, donors in an Asian-associated ancestry cluster had fewer N-insertions in productive TCRs, according to a later genetic analysis. In a later analysis, TCR association rates were found to vary across HLA loci, with the most associated TCRs seen for DRB1 alleles and the fewest for HLA-C alleles. A later analysis reported that several top co-occurrence clusters appeared linked to parvovirus B19, influenza, CMV and Epstein-Barr virus. In vitro tests confirmed that a few of the cytomegalovirus-associated TCR beta chains recognize cytomegalovirus antigens. Broadly in line with IMGT annotations, most TCR beta V segments showed up in productive rearrangements about 90% or about 30% of the time in an earlier analysis of 450 to 600 of the donors. While some public TCRs were present in many individuals, most TCR sequences turned up only very rarely across donors. An association between a missense DCLRE1C variant and V-gene and J-gene trimming of TCR beta chains was found in a later genetic analysis and replicated in an independent cohort. Immune exposure information for the cohort was limited to CMV serostatus.

Libraries were made using the immunoSEQ multiplex PCR assay. For the multiplex PCR, a mixture combining 60 forward primers for TCR Vbeta segments and 13 reverse primers for TCR Jbeta segments was used. A multiplex PCR assay on genomic DNA amplified the CDR3 region of rearranged TCR beta genes. The amplified TCR beta libraries were sequenced on the Illumina HiSeq System as 87-base-pair reads. The source study handled its data this way. Across the 640 or so repertoires, a later analysis counted 80 million or so unique TCR beta chains, around 11 million of which were shared by at least two donors. Raw reads were error-corrected and collapsed into unique sequences with a nearest-neighbor algorithm that merged closely related sequences to remove PCR and sequencing errors. To assign V, D and J gene segments, CDR3 sequences were aligned to IMGT reference sequences. For a sequence to be retained, a match of at least six nucleotides was required to both a V gene segment and a J gene segment. Rearrangements were classified as productive when the CDR3 lacked stop codons and remained in frame with V and J, and all other rearrangements were classified as non-productive. CDR3 was defined according to IMGT convention as the region running from the second conserved V-encoded cysteine to the conserved J-encoded phenylalanine. The earlier analysis of fewer than 750 of the donors excluded sequences that lacked an unambiguous match to a single V gene segment. In an earlier analysis of approximately 590 of the donors, V segments were called functional above 56.7% productive rearrangements and were called segregating when the between-donor standard deviation exceeded 5%. A statistical classification framework was built to diagnose cytomegalovirus status from the catalog of TCR beta chain sequences. V and J gene assignment, in a later analysis, came from comparing TCR nucleotide sequences with IMGT/GENE-DB human TR gene sequences. The TCRdist pipeline was used in a later analysis to assign CDR3 sequences and most-parsimonious VDJ recombination scenarios. In a later analysis, each TCR beta chain was defined by its CDR3 amino acid sequence together with its V-gene family, and reads without a unique V-gene family were excluded. In a later analysis, several hundred highly shared, low-generation-probability nucleotide sequences were removed to address suspected cross-contamination and a sequencing artifact. For each public chain, a later analysis derived a clonal expansion index from normalized ranks of inferred template counts within each repertoire. Generation probabilities in a later analysis came from a VDJ recombination model fitted to out-of-frame rearrangements, and those results were checked against IGoR. Hypergeometric tests were used in a later analysis to score TCR-TCR, TCR-HLA and TCR-CMV co-occurrence, with a repertoire-size bias correction applied to the TCR pairs. A later analysis estimated false discovery rates by permuting HLA or CMV assignments 20 times. In a later analysis, co-occurring TCRs were grouped with DBSCAN, and TCRdist sequence similarity was added when clustering was performed within HLA-allele-positive subsets. Repertoires with fewer than 30,000 or more than 120,000 public chains were left out of co-occurrence clustering, as were about 5 repertoires with anomalous nucleotide sharing. The table comes from immuneACCESS by way of TCRdb, which keeps in-frame sequences with V and J called. Part of the clones is missing from these tables; in studies checked, under half for an unresolved V gene and the rest for unknown reasons. That table gives V, J and clone size, and the DNA gave D and trimming. Present in this sample are roughly 84,000 clones, over 70% of which were seen just once. The ten largest clonotypes hold around 5.1% of the sample.

The CDR3 goes from the cysteine to the phenylalanine over 13 residues. Only the CDR3 DNA is retained, 39 bases long and in frame from the first base. Relative to germline, V is 1 base shorter and J is 4 bases shorter, with 8 bases between their ends. The cohort consisted of some 730 healthy bone marrow donors. Cohort members were all nominally healthy when sampled, although unrecorded immune exposures were likely present. The donor was CMV seropositive and belonged to the group of more than 250 seropositive cohort members. A peripheral blood sample was collected from each donor, and TCR beta sequencing was performed on peripheral blood mononuclear cells. Genomic DNA was extracted from the blood cell samples with the Qiagen DNeasy Blood Extraction Kit. With regard to this clone: The antigen it recognizes is unknown. Base qualities are not provided; no much larger clone lies one nucleotide away.

This receptor chain uses TRBV5-3 and TRBJ1-1; the D gene identity is not certain. TRBV5-3 is labeled an ORF, and its function is uncertain. The sample comprised PBMCs. The source of this sequence is a male donor in good health and CMV-seropositive. The DNA is as follows: TGTGCCAGAAGCTTGCGGGATGGCACTGAAGCTTTCTTT. Translated, it gives CARSLRDGTEAFF.